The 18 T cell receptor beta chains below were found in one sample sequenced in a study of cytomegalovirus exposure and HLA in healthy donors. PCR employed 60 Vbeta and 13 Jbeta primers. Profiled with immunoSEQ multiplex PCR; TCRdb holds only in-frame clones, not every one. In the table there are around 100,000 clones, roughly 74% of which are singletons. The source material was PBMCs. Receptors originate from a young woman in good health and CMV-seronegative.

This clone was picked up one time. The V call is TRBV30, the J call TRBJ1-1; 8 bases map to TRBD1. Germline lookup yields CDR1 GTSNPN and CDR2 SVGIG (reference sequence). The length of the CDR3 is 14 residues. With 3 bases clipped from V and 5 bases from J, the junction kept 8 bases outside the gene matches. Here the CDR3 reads CAWSSGQGRTEAFF. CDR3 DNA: TGTGCCTGGAGCTCAGGACAGGGCAGAACTGAAGCTTTCTTT.

In DNA form, the CDR3 reads TGTGCCAGCAGCTTAGTAATGAGAGACAGGTGGAATGAAAAACTGTTTTTT. It is translated as CASSLVMRDRWNEKLFF. The V and J genes are TRBV7-9 and TRBJ1-4; weak D call: TRBD1 (6 bases). This CDR3 is 17 amino acids long. CDR1 and CDR2 (germline): SEHNR, FQNEAQ (reference sequence). The V end lost 1 base, the J end lost 5 bases, and 17 bases lay between the germline ends.

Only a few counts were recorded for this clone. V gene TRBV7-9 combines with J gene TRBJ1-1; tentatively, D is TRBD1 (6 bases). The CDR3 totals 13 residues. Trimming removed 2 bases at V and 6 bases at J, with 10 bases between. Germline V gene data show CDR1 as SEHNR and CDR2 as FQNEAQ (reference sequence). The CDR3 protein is CASSLKGGPEAFF. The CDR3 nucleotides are TGTGCCAGCAGCTTAAAAGGGGGACCTGAAGCTTTCTTT.

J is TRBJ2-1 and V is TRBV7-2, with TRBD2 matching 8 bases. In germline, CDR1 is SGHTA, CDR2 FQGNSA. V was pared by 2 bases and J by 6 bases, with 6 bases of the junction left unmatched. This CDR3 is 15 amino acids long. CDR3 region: CASSLFGGAGNEQFF. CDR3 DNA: TGTGCCAGCAGCTTATTCGGGGGGGCCGGCAATGAGCAGTTCTTC.

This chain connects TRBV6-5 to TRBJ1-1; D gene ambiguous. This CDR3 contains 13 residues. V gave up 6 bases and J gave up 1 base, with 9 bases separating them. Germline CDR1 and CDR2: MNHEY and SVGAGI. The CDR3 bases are TGTGCCAGCAGGGACTCTTCGAACACTGAAGCTTTCTTT. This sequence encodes CASRDSSNTEAFF.

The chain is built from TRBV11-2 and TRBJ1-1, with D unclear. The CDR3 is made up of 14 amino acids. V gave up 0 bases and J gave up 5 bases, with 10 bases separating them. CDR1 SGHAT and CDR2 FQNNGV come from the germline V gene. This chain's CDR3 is CASSLDWAITEAFF. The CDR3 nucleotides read TGTGCCAGCAGCTTAGATTGGGCTATAACTGAAGCTTTCTTT. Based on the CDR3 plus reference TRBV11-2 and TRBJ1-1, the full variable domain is EAGVAQSPRYKIIEKRQSVAFWCNPISGHATLYWYQQILGQGPKLLIQFQNNGVVDDSQLPKDRFSAERLKGVDSTLKIQPAKLEDSAVYLCASSLDWAITEAFFGQGTRLTVV.

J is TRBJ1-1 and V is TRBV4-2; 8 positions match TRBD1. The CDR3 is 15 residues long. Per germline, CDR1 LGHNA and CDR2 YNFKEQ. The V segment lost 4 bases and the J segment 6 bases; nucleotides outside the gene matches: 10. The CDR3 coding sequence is TGTGCCAGCAGCCCAAAACAGGGGGGGGACTCTGAAGCTTTCTTT. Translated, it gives CASSPKQGGDSEAFF.

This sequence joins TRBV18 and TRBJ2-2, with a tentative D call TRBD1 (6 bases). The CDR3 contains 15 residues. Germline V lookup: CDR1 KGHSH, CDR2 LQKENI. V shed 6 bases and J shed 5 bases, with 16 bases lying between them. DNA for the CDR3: TGTGCCAGCTCGTCGGACAGAACTAAAACCGGGGAGCTGTTTTTT. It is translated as CASSSDRTKTGELFF.

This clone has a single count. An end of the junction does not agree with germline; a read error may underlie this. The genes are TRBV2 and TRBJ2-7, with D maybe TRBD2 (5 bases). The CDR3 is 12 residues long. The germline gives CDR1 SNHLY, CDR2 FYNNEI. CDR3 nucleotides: TGTGCCAGCAGGTCGGACTCCCACGAGCAGTACTTC. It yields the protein CASRSDSHEQYF.

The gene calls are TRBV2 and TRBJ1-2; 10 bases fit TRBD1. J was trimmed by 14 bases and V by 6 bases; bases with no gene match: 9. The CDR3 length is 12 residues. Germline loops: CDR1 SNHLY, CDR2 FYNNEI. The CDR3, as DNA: TGTGCCAGCAGCTGGGACAGGGGAATGGGGACCTTC. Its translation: CASSWDRGMGTF. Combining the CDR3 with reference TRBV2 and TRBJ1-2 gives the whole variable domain EPEVTQTPSHQVTQMGQEVILRCVPISNHLYFYWYRQILGQKVEFLVSFYNNEISEKSEIFDDQFSVERPDGSNFTLKIRSTKLEDSAMYFCASSWDRGMGTFGSGTRLTVV.

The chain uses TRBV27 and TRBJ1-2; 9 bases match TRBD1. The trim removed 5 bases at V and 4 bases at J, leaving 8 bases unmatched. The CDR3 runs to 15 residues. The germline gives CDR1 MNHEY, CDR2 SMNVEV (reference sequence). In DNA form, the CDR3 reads TGTGCCAGCAGTCCTCAGACAGGGGGGAGCTATGGCTACACCTTC. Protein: CASSPQTGGSYGYTF.

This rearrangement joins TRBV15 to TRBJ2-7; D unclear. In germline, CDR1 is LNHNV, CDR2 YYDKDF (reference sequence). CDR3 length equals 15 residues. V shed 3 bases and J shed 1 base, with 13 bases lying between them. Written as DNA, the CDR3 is TGTGCCACCAGCAGGTATTCGACTGGATCCTACGAGCAGTACTTC. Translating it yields CATSRYSTGSYEQYF.

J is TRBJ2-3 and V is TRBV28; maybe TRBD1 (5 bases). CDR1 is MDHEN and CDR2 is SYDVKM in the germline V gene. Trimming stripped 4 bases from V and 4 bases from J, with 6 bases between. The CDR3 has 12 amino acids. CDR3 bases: TGTGCCAGCAGTTCACAGGCAGATACGCAGTATTTT. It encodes CASSSQADTQYF.

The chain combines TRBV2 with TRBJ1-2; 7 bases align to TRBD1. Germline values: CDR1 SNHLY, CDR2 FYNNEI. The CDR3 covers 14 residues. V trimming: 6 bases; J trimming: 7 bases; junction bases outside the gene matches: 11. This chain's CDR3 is CASRLTGPVFGYTF. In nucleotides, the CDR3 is TGTGCCAGCAGATTGACAGGGCCGGTGTTTGGCTACACCTTC.

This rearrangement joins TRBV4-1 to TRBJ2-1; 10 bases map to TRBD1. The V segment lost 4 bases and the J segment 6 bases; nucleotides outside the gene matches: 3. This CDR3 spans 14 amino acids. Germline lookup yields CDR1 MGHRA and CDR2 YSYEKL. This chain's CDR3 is CASSRGQGVNEQFF. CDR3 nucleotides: TGCGCCAGCAGCCGCGGACAGGGGGTCAATGAGCAGTTCTTC.

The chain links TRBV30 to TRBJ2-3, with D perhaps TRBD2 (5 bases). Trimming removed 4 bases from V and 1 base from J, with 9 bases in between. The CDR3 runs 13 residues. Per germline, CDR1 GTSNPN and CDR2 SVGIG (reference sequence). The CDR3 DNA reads TGTGCCTGGACCGGGGTGGGCACAGATACGCAGTATTTT. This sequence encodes CAWTGVGTDTQYF.

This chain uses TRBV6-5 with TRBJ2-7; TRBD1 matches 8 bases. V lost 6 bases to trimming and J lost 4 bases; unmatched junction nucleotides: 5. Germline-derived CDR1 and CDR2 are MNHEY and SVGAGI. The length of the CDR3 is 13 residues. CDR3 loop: CASSLGQVYEQYF. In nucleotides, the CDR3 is TGTGCCAGCAGCCTGGGACAGGTATACGAGCAGTACTTC.

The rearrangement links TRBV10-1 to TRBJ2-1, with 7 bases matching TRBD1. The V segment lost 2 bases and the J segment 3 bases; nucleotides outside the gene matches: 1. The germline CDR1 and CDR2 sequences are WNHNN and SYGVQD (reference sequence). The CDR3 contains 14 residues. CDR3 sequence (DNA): TGCGCCAGCAGTGAGGGGACAGACTACAATGAGCAGTTCTTC. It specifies CASSEGTDYNEQFF.